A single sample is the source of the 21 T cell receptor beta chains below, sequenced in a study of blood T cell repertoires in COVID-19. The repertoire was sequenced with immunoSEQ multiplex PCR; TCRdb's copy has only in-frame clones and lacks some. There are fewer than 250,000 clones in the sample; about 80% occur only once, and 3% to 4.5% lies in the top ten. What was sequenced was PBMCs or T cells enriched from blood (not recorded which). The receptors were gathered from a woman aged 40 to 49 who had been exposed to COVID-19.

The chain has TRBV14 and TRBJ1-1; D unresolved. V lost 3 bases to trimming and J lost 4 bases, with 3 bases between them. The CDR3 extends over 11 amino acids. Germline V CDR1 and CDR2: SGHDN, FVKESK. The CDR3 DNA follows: TGTGCCAGCAGCCACAGCACTGAAGCTTTCTTT. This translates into CASSHSTEAFF.

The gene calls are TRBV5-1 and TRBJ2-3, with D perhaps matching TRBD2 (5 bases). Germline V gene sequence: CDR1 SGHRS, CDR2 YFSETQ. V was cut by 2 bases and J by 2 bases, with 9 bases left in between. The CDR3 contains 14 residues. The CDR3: CASSFGGYTDTQYF. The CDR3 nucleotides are TGCGCCAGCAGCTTTGGAGGCTACACAGATACGCAGTATTTT.

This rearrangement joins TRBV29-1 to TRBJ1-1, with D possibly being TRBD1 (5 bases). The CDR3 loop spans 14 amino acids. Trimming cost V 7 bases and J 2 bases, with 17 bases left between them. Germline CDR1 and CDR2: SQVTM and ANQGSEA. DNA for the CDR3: TGCAGCGGACACCCGGGGGAGACTAACACTGAAGCTTTCTTT. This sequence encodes CSGHPGETNTEAFF.

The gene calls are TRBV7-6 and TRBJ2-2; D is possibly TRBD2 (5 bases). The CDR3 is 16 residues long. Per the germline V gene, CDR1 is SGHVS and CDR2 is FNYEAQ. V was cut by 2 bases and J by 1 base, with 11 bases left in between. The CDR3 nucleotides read TGTGCCAGCAGCTTATTTGAGGCGGGGAACACCGGGGAGCTGTTTTTT. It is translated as CASSLFEAGNTGELFF.

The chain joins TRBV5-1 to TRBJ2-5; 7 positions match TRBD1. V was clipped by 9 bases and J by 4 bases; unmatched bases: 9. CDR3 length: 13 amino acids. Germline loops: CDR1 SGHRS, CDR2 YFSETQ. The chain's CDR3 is CATPIRGRETQYF. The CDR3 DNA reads TGCGCCACCCCGATTAGGGGGCGAGAGACCCAGTACTTC.

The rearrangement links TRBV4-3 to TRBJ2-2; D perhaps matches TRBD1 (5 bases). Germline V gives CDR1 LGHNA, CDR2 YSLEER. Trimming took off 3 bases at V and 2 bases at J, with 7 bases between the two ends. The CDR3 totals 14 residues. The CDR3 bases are TGCGCCAGCAGCCAGGACATTAACACCGGGGAGCTGTTTTTT. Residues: CASSQDINTGELFF.

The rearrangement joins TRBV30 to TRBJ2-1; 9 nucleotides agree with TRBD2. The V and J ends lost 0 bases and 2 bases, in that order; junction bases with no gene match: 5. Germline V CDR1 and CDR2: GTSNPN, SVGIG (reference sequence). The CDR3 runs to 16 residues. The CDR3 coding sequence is TGTGCCTGGAGTGTACAGGCGGGGGGGCCCTACAATGAGCAGTTCTTC. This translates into CAWSVQAGGPYNEQFF.

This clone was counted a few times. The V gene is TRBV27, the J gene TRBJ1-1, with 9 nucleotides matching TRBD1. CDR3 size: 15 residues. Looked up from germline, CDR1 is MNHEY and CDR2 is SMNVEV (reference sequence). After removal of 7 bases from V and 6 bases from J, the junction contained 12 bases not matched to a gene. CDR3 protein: CASNNRRDRAPEAFF. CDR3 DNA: TGTGCCAGCAACAATCGCCGGGACAGGGCCCCTGAAGCTTTCTTT.

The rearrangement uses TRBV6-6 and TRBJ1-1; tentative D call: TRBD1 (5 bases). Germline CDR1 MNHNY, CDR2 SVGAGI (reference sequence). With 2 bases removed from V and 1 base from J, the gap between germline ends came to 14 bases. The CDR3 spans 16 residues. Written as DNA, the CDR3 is TGTGCCAGCAGTTACCCGGACCTGGGGGGGAACACTGAAGCTTTCTTT. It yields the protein CASSYPDLGGNTEAFF.

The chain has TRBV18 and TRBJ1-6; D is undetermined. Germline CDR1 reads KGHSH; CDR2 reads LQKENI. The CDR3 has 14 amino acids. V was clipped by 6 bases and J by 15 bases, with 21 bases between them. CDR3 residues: CASSPGSPLLLLHF. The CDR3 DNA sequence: TGTGCCAGCTCCCCGGGGAGTCCCCTACTTCTCCTCCACTTT.

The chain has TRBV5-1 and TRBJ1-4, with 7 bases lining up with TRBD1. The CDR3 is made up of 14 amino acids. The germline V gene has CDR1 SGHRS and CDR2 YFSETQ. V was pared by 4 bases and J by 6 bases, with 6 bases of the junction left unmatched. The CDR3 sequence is CASSPGTAYEKLFF. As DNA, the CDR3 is TGCGCCAGCAGCCCCGGGACAGCTTATGAAAAACTGTTTTTT.

CDR3 region: CASSPNRVSGNTIYF. DNA for the CDR3: TGTGCCAGCAGTCCCAACAGGGTTTCAGGAAACACCATATATTTT. This chain connects TRBV27 to TRBJ1-3; a possible D gene is TRBD1 (6 bases). Between the trimmed V and J ends, which lost 5 bases and 4 bases, there was a span of 15 bases. Per germline, CDR1 MNHEY and CDR2 SMNVEV (reference sequence). This CDR3 is 15 amino acids long.

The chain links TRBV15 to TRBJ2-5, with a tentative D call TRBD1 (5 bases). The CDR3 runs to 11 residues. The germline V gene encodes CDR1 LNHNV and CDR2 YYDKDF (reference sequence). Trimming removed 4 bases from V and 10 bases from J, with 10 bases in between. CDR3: CATSTQGIQYF. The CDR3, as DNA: TGTGCCACCAGCACGCAGGGAATCCAGTACTTC.

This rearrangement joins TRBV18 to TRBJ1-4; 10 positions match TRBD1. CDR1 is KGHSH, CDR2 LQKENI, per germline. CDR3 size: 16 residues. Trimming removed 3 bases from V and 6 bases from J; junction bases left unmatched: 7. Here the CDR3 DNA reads TGTGCCAGCTCACCCGCCTCGACAGGGGGCGATGAAAAACTGTTTTTT. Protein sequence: CASSPASTGGDEKLFF. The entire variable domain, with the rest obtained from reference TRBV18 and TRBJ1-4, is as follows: NAGVMQNPRHLVRRRGQEARLRCSPMKGHSHVYWYRQLPEEGLKFMVYLQKENIIDESGMPKERFSAEFPKEGPSILRIQQVVRGDSAAYFCASSPASTGGDEKLFFGSGTQLSVL.

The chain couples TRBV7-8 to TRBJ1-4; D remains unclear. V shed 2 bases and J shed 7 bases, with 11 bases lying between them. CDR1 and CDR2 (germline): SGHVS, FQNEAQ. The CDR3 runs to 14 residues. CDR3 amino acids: CASSLLYPGEKLFF. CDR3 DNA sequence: TGTGCCAGCAGCTTATTGTACCCGGGTGAAAAACTGTTTTTT.

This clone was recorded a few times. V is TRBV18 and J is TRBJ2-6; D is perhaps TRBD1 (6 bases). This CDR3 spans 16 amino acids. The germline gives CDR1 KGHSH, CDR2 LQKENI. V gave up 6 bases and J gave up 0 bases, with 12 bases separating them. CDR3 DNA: TGTGCCAGCTCCCCAACAGGGTACTCTGGGGCCAACGTCCTGACTTTC. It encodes CASSPTGYSGANVLTF.

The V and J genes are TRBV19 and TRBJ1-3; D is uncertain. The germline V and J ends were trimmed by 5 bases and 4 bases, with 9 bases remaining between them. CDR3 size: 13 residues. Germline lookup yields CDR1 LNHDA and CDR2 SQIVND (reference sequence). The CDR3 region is CASSALWGNTIYF. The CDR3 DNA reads TGTGCCAGTAGTGCGCTTTGGGGAAACACCATATATTTT.

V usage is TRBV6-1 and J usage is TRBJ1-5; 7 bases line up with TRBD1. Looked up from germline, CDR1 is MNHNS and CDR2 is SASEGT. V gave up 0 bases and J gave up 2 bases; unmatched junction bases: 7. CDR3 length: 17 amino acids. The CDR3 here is CASSEAYIGTGNQPQHF. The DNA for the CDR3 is TGTGCCAGCAGTGAAGCCTATATTGGGACAGGCAATCAGCCCCAGCATTTT.

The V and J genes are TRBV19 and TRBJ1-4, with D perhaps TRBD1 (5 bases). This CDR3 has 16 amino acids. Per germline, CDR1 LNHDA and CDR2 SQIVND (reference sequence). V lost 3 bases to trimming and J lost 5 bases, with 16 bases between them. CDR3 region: CASSMTRTPGNEKLFF. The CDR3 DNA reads TGTGCCAGTAGTATGACCCGGACGCCAGGGAATGAAAAACTGTTTTTT. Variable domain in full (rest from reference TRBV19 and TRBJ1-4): DGGITQSPKYLFRKEGQNVTLSCEQNLNHDAMYWYRQDPGQGLRLIYYSQIVNDFQKGDIAEGYSVSREKKESFPLTVTSAQKNPTAFYLCASSMTRTPGNEKLFFGSGTQLSVL.

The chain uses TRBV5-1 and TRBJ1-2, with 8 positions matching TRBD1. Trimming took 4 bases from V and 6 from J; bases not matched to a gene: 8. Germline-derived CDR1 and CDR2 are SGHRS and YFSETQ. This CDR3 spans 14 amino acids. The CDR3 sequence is CASSTGGRYDGYTF. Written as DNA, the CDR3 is TGCGCCAGCAGCACAGGGGGTCGCTACGATGGCTACACCTTC.

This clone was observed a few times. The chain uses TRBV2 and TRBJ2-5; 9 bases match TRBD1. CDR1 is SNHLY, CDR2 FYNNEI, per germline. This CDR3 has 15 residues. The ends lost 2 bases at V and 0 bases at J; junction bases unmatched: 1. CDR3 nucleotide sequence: TGTGCCAGCAGTGAATGGGACAGGGACCAAGAGACCCAGTACTTC. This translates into CASSEWDRDQETQYF.